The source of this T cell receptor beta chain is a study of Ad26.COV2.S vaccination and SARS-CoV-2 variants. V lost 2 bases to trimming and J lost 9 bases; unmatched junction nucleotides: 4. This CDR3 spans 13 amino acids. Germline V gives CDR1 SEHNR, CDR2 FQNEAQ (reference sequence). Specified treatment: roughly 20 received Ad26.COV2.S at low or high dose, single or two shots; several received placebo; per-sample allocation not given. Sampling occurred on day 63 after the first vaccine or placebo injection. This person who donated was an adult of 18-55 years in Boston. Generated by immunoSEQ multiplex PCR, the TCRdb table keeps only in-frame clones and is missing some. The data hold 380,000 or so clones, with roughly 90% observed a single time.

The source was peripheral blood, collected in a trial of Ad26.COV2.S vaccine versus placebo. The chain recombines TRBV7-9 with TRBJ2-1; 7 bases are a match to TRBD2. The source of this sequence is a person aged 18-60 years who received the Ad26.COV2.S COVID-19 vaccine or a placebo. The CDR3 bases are TGTGCCAGCAGCTTACTCGCGGGAGCTGAGCAGTTCTTC. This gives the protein CASSLLAGAEQFF.